This TCR beta chain was identified during a study of T-cell memory formation after mild COVID-19. The CDR3 is 11 amino acids. Germline-derived CDR1 and CDR2 are SQVTM and ANQGSEA. V gave up 6 bases and J gave up 4 bases, with 6 bases separating them. Via MiXCR, TCRdb re-called the 5' RACE reads, giving one row per CDR3 protein. Of about 140,000 distinct CDR3 sequences in the sample, approximately 6% were seen once. Material for sequencing was PBMCs or a T cell subset sorted from them (not recorded which). The chain employs TRBV29-1 and TRBJ2-2, with D uncertain. This receptor was taken from an adult woman who had mild COVID-19 (a few samples of this study predate the infection). Cell type and time point are not known. The CDR3 spells CSVVGTGELFF. Here the CDR3 DNA reads TGCAGCGTCGTGGGCACCGGGGAGCTGTTTTTT.